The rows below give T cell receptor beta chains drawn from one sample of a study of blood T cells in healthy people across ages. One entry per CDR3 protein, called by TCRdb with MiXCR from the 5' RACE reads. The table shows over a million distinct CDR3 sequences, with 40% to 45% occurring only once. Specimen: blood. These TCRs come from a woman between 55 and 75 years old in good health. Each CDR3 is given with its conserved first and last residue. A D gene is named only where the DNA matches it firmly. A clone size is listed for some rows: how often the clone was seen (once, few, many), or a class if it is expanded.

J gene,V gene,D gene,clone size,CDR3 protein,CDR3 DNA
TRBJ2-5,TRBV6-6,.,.,CASSPGTLSASQYF,TGTGCCAGCAGCCCCGGGACATTATCTGCGAGCCAGTACTTC
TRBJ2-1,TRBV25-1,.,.,CASSDPAGAYGETQFF,TGTGCCAGCAGTGATCCCGCGGGGGCGTATGGAGAGACCCAGTTCTTC
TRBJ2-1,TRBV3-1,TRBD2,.,CASSQTSVSNEQFF,TGTGCCAGCAGCCAAACTAGCGTGAGCAATGAGCAGTTCTTC
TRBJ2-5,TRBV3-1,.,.,CASSQDRGGLETQYF,TGTGCCAGCAGCCAAGATCGTGGCGGACTAGAGACCCAGTACTTC
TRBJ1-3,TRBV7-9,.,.,CASRKQDSGNTIYF,TGTGCCAGCAGGAAACAGGACTCTGGAAACACCATATATTTT
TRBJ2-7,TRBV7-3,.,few,CASSLSSYSYEQYF,TGTGCCAGCAGCTTATCCTCCTACTCCTACGAGCAGTACTTC
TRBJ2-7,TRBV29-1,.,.,CSVLTGSWEQYF,TGCAGCGTTCTTACAGGGTCTTGGGAGCAGTACTTC
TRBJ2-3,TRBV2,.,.,CASSRDTSTDTQYF,TGTGCCAGCAGTCGGGACACGAGCACAGATACGCAGTATTTT
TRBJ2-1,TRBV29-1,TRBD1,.,CSTREGAYNEQFF,TGCAGCACTAGAGAGGGGGCGTACAATGAGCAGTTCTTC
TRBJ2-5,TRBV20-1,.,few,CSARVRGETQYF,TGCAGTGCTAGAGTTAGGGGGGAGACCCAGTACTTC
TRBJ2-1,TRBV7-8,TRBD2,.,CASSFSTSGSHNEQFF,TGTGCCAGCAGCTTCTCGACTAGCGGGAGCCATAATGAGCAGTTCTTC
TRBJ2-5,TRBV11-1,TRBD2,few,CASSLGRLAGNTPQETQYF,TGTGCCAGCAGCTTAGGTCGACTAGCGGGGAACACCCCCCAAGAGACCCAGTACTTC
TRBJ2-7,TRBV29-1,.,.,CSVECPAEYGYEQYF,TGCAGCGTTGAGTGTCCGGCAGAGTACGGGTACGAGCAGTACTTC
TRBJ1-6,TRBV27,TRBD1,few,CASSWGQSSYNSPLHF,TGTGCCAGCAGTTGGGGACAGAGCTCCTATAATTCACCCCTCCACTTT
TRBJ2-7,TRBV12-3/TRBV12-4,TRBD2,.,CASSLGTSGAPYEQYF,TGTGCCAGCAGTTTAGGGACTAGCGGGGCCCCCTACGAGCAGTACTTC
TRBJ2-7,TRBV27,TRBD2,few,CASSSPAGGSYEQYF,TGTGCCAGCAGTTCCCCCGCGGGGGGGTCCTACGAGCAGTACTTC
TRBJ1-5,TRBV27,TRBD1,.,CASRRQGDWPQHF,TGTGCCAGCAGGAGACAGGGGGATTGGCCCCAGCATTTT
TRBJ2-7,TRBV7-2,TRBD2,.,CASNPRLAGTGQYF,TGTGCCAGCAACCCCCGACTAGCGGGAACTGGGCAGTACTTC
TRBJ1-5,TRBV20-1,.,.,CSSRKITGLYQPQHF,TGCAGTTCTAGAAAAATAACAGGGCTGTATCAGCCCCAGCATTTT
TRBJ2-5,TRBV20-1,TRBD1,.,CSASGGFRNEQYF,TGCAGTGCTTCAGGGGGTTTTAGGAATGAGCAGTACTTC
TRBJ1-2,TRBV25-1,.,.,CASSSIGGLPGGYGYTF,TGTGCCAGCAGTTCAATCGGAGGACTCCCGGGGGGCTATGGCTACACCTTC